This record concerns one T cell receptor beta chain sequence. This receptor's antigen is unknown. Per-nucleotide qualities are absent, and no much larger clonotype sits a single base away. The junction carries 7 bases between V and J, which are trimmed by 0 bases and 1 base respectively. From cysteine to phenylalanine, the CDR3 is 15 amino acids long. The retained sequence is limited to the CDR3, 45 bases, with the frame set at the first base. The germline V gene encodes CDR1 MNHEY and CDR2 SVGAGI. Sequencing instrument: Illumina NovaSeq 6000. TCR cDNA was synthesized by 5'RACE template switching, through which a universal primer site and unique molecular identifiers were introduced. Priming for cDNA synthesis came from both the TCR alpha and TCR beta constant segments. Libraries were amplified in two PCR steps, with sample barcodes and sequencing adapters added in the second step. Sequencing of the libraries was done on either Illumina HiSeq 2500 (2x100 bp) or NovaSeq (2x150 bp). For the original study's pipeline: MIGEC handled demultiplexing of reads and collapsing into UMI consensus sequences, while MiXCR performed V(D)J alignment. Vaccine-responding clonotypes were defined with edgeR using replicate PBMC samples, requiring FDR below 0.01 and a log2 fold change above 5 up to day 15. Each bulk clonotype was labeled CD4 or CD8 based on which sequenced repertoire, CD4 or CD8, contained the clonotype at higher abundance. Using fastp at Q25 and MiXCR, TCRdb reprocessed the public reads and kept productive beta chains. Under each unique CDR3 protein, matching rows form one entry showing the most common genes and DNA. The V and J calls and clone size are TCRdb's, not the authors'. This sample holds fewer than 100,000 distinct CDR3 sequences; around 5.8% were observed only once. The top ten constitute just over 40% of the sample.

This sample is drawn from a study of T cells after yellow fever vaccination (dated by TCRdb to about 2019). In the study overall: The SMART-Seq v4 Ultra Low Input RNA kit was used to prepare libraries from fractions with low cell numbers. To follow T-cell clones before and after both primary and booster YFV17D yellow fever vaccination, bulk TCR alpha and beta repertoires underwent longitudinal sequencing. The cohort comprised two healthy male donors, one aged 18 to 30 and one aged 30 to 40 years. Blood was drawn at multiple timepoints before and after primary and secondary immunization, with bulk PBMC replicates and cell subsets isolated. On the study overall, not on this receptor specifically: Computational filtering was required because FACS-sorted repertoires could contain abundant contaminating clonotypes from the bulk population. A small share of clonotypes occurred in both CD4 and CD8 compartments, likely arising from convergent recombination. Only a couple of donors were included in the study, so the extent to which the findings can be generalized is limited. Most clones expanded after primary vaccination (96% of CD4 and around nine tenths of CD8) were re-detected after the booster, suggesting that broad memory maintenance occurred. Compared with the primary T-cell response, the secondary T-cell response was weaker but faster, peaking on day 5 rather than day 15.

What this sample's treatment or condition label stands for: live attenuated yellow fever vaccine strain. PBMCs were isolated from peripheral blood using a standard Ficoll-Paque protocol. CD4 and CD8 T-cell fractions were isolated with Dynabeads CD4 and CD8 positive selection kits. TriZol was used to extract RNA from bulk PBMCs, from CD4 and CD8 fractions, and from dextramer-positive and dextramer-negative fractions. The TCR sequence derives from a young man who received the YFV17D yellow fever vaccine. This sequence uses TRBV6-5 and TRBJ1-5; no D gene can be assigned with confidence. Sequencing was performed on CD8+ T cells sorted from PBMCs, taken 10 days after the yellow fever booster vaccination. The CDR3: CASSYSSASNQPQHF. The DNA sequence is as follows: TGTGCCAGCAGTTACTCGAGCGCGAGCAATCAGCCCCAGCATTTT.